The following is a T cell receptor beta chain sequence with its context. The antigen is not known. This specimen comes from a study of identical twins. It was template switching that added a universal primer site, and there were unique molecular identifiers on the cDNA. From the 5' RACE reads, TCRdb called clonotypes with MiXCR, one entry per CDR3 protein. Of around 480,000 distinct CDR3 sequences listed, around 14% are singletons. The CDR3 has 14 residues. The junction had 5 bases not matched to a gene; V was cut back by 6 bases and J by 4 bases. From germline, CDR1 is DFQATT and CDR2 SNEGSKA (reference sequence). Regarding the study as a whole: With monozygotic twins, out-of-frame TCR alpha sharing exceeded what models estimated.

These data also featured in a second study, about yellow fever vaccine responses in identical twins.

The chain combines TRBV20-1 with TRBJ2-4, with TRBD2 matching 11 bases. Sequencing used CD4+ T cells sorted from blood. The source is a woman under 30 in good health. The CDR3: CSAMTSGVKNIQYF. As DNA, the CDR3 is TGCAGTGCGATGACTAGCGGGGTAAAAAACATTCAGTACTTC.